This is a list of T cell receptor beta chains from one sample in a study of T cell responses to AZD1222 COVID-19 vaccine. This table comes from immunoSEQ multiplex PCR, and its TCRdb copy is limited to in-frame clones, with some not included. The table records around 140,000 clones, approximately 94% of them present only once. The starting material was peripheral blood, obtained on day 0 of AZD1222 vaccination. These receptors were taken from an adult in good health. The CDR3 runs from the conserved cysteine through the conserved F or W. A D gene is named only where the DNA matches it firmly. Part of the rows lack a size; the others show once, few, many or a class for expanded clones.

J | D | size | V | CDR3 | DNA
TRBJ1-5 | NA | NA | TRBV27 | CASSRNHEAHQPQHF | TGTGCCAGCAGCCGAAATCATGAGGCACATCAGCCCCAGCATTTT
TRBJ2-7 | TRBD2 | NA | TRBV19 | CASSMGPGLTGEQYF | TGTGCCAGTAGTATGGGGCCGGGACTAACGGGCGAGCAGTACTTC
TRBJ2-7 | TRBD1 | NA | TRBV2 | CASRTGSEQYF | TGTGCCAGCCGGACAGGGTCCGAGCAGTACTTC
TRBJ2-7 | TRBD1 | NA | TRBV5-1 | CASSLEGQPRYEQYF | TGCGCCAGCAGCTTGGAGGGACAGCCTCGCTACGAGCAGTACTTC
TRBJ2-7 | TRBD1 | once | TRBV5-1 | CASSLGPGGTGAVYEQYF | TGCGCCAGCAGCTTGGGTCCCGGTGGGACAGGGGCAGTCTACGAGCAGTACTTC
TRBJ2-7 | NA | NA | TRBV10-3 | CALASGSLGEQYF | TGTGCCCTCGCGTCGGGGTCCTTGGGCGAGCAGTACTTC
TRBJ2-1 | TRBD1 | NA | TRBV9 | CASSVGQGYNEQFF | TGTGCCAGCAGCGTGGGACAGGGTTACAATGAGCAGTTCTTC
TRBJ2-7 | NA | NA | TRBV7-8 | CASSLVDGTYEQYF | TGTGCCAGCAGCTTAGTGGACGGAACCTACGAGCAGTACTTC
TRBJ1-1 | NA | NA | TRBV7-9 | CASRSDGGYTEAFF | TGTGCCAGCAGATCCGATGGGGGCTACACTGAAGCTTTCTTT
TRBJ2-7 | NA | NA | TRBV3-1/TRBV3-2 | CASSQECRWETDEQYF | TGTGCCAGCAGCCAAGAGTGTAGGTGGGAGACGGACGAGCAGTACTTC
TRBJ2-1 | NA | NA | TRBV14 | CASSQDWTAPYNEQFF | TGTGCCAGCAGCCAAGATTGGACGGCCCCCTACAATGAGCAGTTCTTC
TRBJ1-2 | TRBD1 | NA | TRBV7-2 | CASRPGQAYGYTF | TGTGCCAGCAGACCCGGACAGGCCTATGGCTACACCTTC
TRBJ2-7 | TRBD2 | NA | TRBV27 | CASSFLVLAGGPCFYEQYF | TGTGCCAGCAGTTTTTTGGTCTTAGCGGGAGGGCCTTGCTTCTACGAGCAGTACTTC
TRBJ2-4 | TRBD2 | few | TRBV27 | CASAPSGGVRDIQYF | TGTGCCAGCGCCCCTAGCGGGGGGGTAAGGGACATTCAGTACTTC
TRBJ1-1 | NA | NA | TRBV18 | CASSPLQSVAEAFF | TGTGCCAGCTCACCACTTCAGTCGGTGGCTGAAGCTTTCTTT
TRBJ1-1 | TRBD1 | NA | TRBV18 | CASSTRQGVEAFF | TGTGCCAGCTCAACCCGCCAGGGGGTTGAAGCTTTCTTT
TRBJ2-3 | NA | NA | TRBV7-2 | CASSGEWADTQYF | TGTGCCAGCAGTGGGGAGTGGGCAGATACGCAGTATTTT
TRBJ2-7 | NA | NA | TRBV29-1 | CSVNGPHSYEQYF | TGCAGCGTTAACGGACCACACTCCTACGAGCAGTACTTC
TRBJ1-3 | NA | NA | TRBV7-9 | CASSDTGSFYTIYF | TGTGCCAGCAGCGACACGGGGAGCTTCTACACCATATATTTT
TRBJ1-2 | TRBD1 | few | TRBV7-2 | CASSPYVGQGSGYTF | TGTGCCAGCAGCCCCTACGTCGGACAGGGAAGCGGCTACACCTTC
TRBJ2-7 | NA | NA | TRBV10-2 | CASSEFHRDHEQYF | TGCGCCAGCAGTGAATTTCACAGGGACCACGAGCAGTACTTC
TRBJ1-2 | NA | NA | TRBV28 | CASSKQNKNYGYTF | TGTGCCAGCAGTAAACAGAACAAGAACTATGGCTACACCTTC
TRBJ2-7 | NA | NA | TRBV2 | CASGKGEQYF | TGTGCCAGCGGGAAGGGGGAGCAGTACTTC
TRBJ2-7 | NA | NA | TRBV29-1 | CSVDMESGEGQYF | TGCAGCGTTGATATGGAATCTGGGGAAGGGCAGTACTTC
TRBJ2-2 | TRBD2 | once | TRBV7-2 | CASSFRRRELAGELFF | TGTGCCAGCAGTTTCCGGAGGCGGGAGCTCGCCGGGGAGCTGTTTTTT
TRBJ1-2 | NA | NA | TRBV28 | CASSLLGGSGYTF | TGTGCCAGCAGTTTATTGGGGGGCTCCGGCTACACCTTC
TRBJ1-1 | NA | NA | TRBV19 | CASSRAGGAAVNTEAFF | TGTGCCAGTAGTCGGGCCGGGGGGGCTGCAGTGAACACTGAAGCTTTCTTT
TRBJ2-7 | TRBD1 | NA | TRBV5-5 | CATSGDRGPYEQYF | TGTGCCACCTCCGGGGACAGGGGGCCTTACGAGCAGTACTTC
TRBJ2-2 | NA | NA | TRBV5-6 | CASSLGGTLTGELFF | TGTGCCAGCAGCTTGGGGGGGACACTAACCGGGGAGCTGTTTTTT
TRBJ2-5 | NA | NA | TRBV19 | CATRGETQYF | TGTGCCACCAGAGGGGAGACCCAGTACTTC
TRBJ1-2 | NA | NA | TRBV10-3 | CAISDIKEHGYTF | TGTGCCATCAGTGATATTAAGGAGCATGGCTACACCTTC
TRBJ2-7 | NA | NA | TRBV3-1/TRBV3-2 | CASSQDQGPGSYEQYF | TGTGCCAGCAGCCAAGATCAGGGTCCGGGCTCCTACGAGCAGTACTTC
TRBJ1-1 | NA | NA | TRBV7-2 | CASSLWGVALNTEAFF | TGTGCCAGCAGCTTATGGGGGGTTGCTTTGAACACTGAAGCTTTCTTT
TRBJ1-3 | NA | NA | TRBV10-3 | CAISGDTRTIYF | TGTGCCATCAGTGGAGACACCCGGACCATATATTTT
TRBJ1-2 | NA | NA | TRBV7-9 | CASSSAHNYTF | TGTGCCAGCAGCTCAGCCCATAACTACACCTTC
TRBJ2-2 | NA | NA | TRBV5-6 | CASSSISTGELFF | TGTGCCAGCAGCTCAATCAGCACCGGGGAGCTGTTTTTT
TRBJ2-5 | NA | NA | TRBV7-8 | CASSLQGRGETQYF | TGTGCCAGCAGCTTACAAGGTAGAGGGGAGACCCAGTACTTC
TRBJ1-2 | TRBD1 | NA | TRBV5-6 | CASGRLDRESLGYTF | TGTGCCAGCGGACGTCTAGACAGGGAGTCGTTAGGCTACACCTTC
TRBJ2-7 | NA | NA | TRBV5-8 | CASSLAVRGGYEQYF | TGTGCCAGCAGCTTGGCCGTAAGGGGCGGCTACGAGCAGTACTTC
TRBJ1-5 | NA | NA | TRBV12-3/TRBV12-4 | CASSLWGGPQHF | TGTGCCAGCAGTTTGTGGGGAGGGCCCCAGCATTTT
TRBJ2-5 | NA | few | TRBV7-2 | CASNAQGGQTQYF | TGTGCCAGCAACGCCCAGGGAGGTCAGACCCAGTACTTC
TRBJ1-1 | NA | once | TRBV12-3/TRBV12-4 | CASSALRAAEAFF | TGTGCCAGCAGTGCCCTACGGGCGGCTGAAGCTTTCTTT
TRBJ2-2 | NA | once | TRBV2 | CASGPPAGELFF | TGTGCCAGCGGACCACCGGCCGGGGAGCTGTTTTTT
TRBJ2-3 | TRBD1 | once | TRBV2 | CASTTSPGQALDTQYF | TGTGCCAGCACCACAAGCCCGGGACAGGCGTTAGATACGCAGTATTTT
TRBJ1-2 | NA | NA | TRBV6-1 | CASSEFGRVRYGYTF | TGTGCCAGCAGTGAATTCGGGAGGGTCAGGTATGGCTACACCTTC